The 27 T cell receptor beta chains below come from one sample, sequenced in a study of control samples from healthy donors and cancer patients. Data came from immunoSEQ multiplex PCR; TCRdb stores just in-frame clones and leaves some out. This sample has 400,000 to 500,000 clones, with around 90% found just once. The sequenced material came from PBMCs. The receptors come from a man aged 35 to 55 with head and neck cancer.

This chain uses TRBV27 with TRBJ1-1; D perhaps matches TRBD1 (6 bases). Germline loops: CDR1 MNHEY, CDR2 SMNVEV (reference sequence). This CDR3 region has 15 residues. Trimming stripped 4 bases from V and 3 bases from J, with 15 bases between. CDR3 region: CASSSADRLYTEAFF. The CDR3 region has the DNA TGTGCCAGCAGTTCTGCAGACAGGCTATACACTGAAGCTTTCTTT.

The V and J genes are TRBV28 and TRBJ2-7; 8 positions match TRBD1. The germline V gene has CDR1 MDHEN and CDR2 SYDVKM. The CDR3 consists of 14 residues. The V and J ends lost 6 bases and 4 bases, in that order; junction bases with no gene match: 8. CDR3 in DNA: TGTGCCAGCAGGATGACAGGGGCCCTATACGAGCAGTACTTC. This encodes CASRMTGALYEQYF.

This chain connects TRBV9 to TRBJ2-7, with 9 nucleotides matching TRBD1. CDR3 size: 14 residues. Trimming removed 4 bases from V and 3 bases from J; junction bases left unmatched: 5. In germline, CDR1 is SGDLS, CDR2 YYNGEE. CDR3 coding DNA: TGTGCCAGCAGCCCCCGGGACAGGGACTACGAGCAGTACTTC. Its translation: CASSPRDRDYEQYF.

The V call is TRBV5-4, the J call TRBJ1-1; 7 bases agree with TRBD1. V shed 4 bases, J shed 0 bases, and the junction held 6 bases outside the gene matches. This CDR3 comprises 15 residues. Germline loops: CDR1 SGHNT, CDR2 YYREEE (reference sequence). CDR3 protein: CASSRGQLLNTEAFF. CDR3 sequence (DNA): TGTGCCAGCAGCCGGGGACAGCTTTTGAACACTGAAGCTTTCTTT.

The chain links TRBV27 to TRBJ1-6; D is uncertain. The V gene lost 4 bases and the J gene lost 4 bases, with 14 bases spanning the gap. CDR1 and CDR2 from the germline V gene are MNHEY and SMNVEV (reference sequence). The CDR3 sequence is 16 residues long. Written as DNA, the CDR3 is TGTGCCAGCAGTTCGCTCACAGTGGGATATAATTCACCCCTCCACTTT. It is translated as CASSSLTVGYNSPLHF.

V gene TRBV15 combines with J gene TRBJ2-3; weak D call: TRBD2 (5 bases). The CDR3 sequence is 16 residues long. Trimming pared 0 bases from V and 2 bases from J, leaving 12 bases between. The germline V gene encodes CDR1 LNHNV and CDR2 YYDKDF (reference sequence). The CDR3 DNA reads TGTGCCACCAGCAGAGAGGAAGCGGATGACACAGATACGCAGTATTTT. Translated, it gives CATSREEADDTDTQYF.

The chain joins TRBV9 to TRBJ2-7; the match to TRBD2 covers 7 bases. V lost 3 bases to trimming and J lost 2 bases; unmatched junction nucleotides: 5. The CDR3 runs to 14 residues. CDR1 is SGDLS, CDR2 YYNGEE, per germline. The CDR3 nucleotides are TGTGCCAGCAGCGGGAGGGAGGGGACCTACGAGCAGTACTTC. As protein: CASSGREGTYEQYF.

This sequence joins TRBV7-9 and TRBJ2-7, with a possible D match to TRBD2 (5 bases). The V and J ends lost 5 bases and 2 bases respectively, with 19 bases between them. The CDR3 sequence is 16 residues long. The V gene's germline CDR1 is SEHNR and CDR2 FQNEAQ (reference sequence). The CDR3, as DNA: TGTGCCAGCAGCCCCCAACTAACGGGAAGACCCTACGAGCAGTACTTC. Its translation is CASSPQLTGRPYEQYF.

V and J are TRBV6-5 and TRBJ1-6; 9 positions agree with TRBD1. Germline CDR1 MNHEY, CDR2 SVGAGI. Trimming took 2 bases from V and 10 from J; bases not matched to a gene: 6. The CDR3 loop spans 15 amino acids. The CDR3 is CASSYTGTGWSPLHF. CDR3 DNA sequence: TGTGCCAGCAGTTACACCGGGACAGGGTGGTCACCCCTCCACTTT.

This clone was found a few times. The gene calls are TRBV18 and TRBJ2-7, with 12 bases identical to TRBD2. The CDR3 loop spans 17 amino acids. V gave up 4 bases and J gave up 6 bases; unmatched junction bases: 13. Looked up from germline, CDR1 is KGHSH and CDR2 is LQKENI. The CDR3 DNA follows: TGTGCCAGCTCACAACGACTAGCGGGAGACGGAAAGGGCGAGCAGTACTTC. Its translation: CASSQRLAGDGKGEQYF.

The chain combines TRBV4-2 with TRBJ1-1; no reliable D call. The ends were cut back, 5 bases at V and 1 base at J, with 8 bases in the middle. The CDR3 loop spans 13 amino acids. Germline CDR1 LGHNA, CDR2 YNFKEQ. The CDR3 nucleotides are TGTGCCAGCAGCGCAGTGACGAACACTGAAGCTTTCTTT. Amino acids: CASSAVTNTEAFF.

The chain recombines TRBV10-2 with TRBJ2-1; no clear D. Germline V gene data show CDR1 as WSHSY and CDR2 as SAAADI. The CDR3 sequence is 11 residues long. Trimming took 4 bases from V and 6 from J, leaving 4 bases between them. CDR3 bases: TGCGCCAGCAGTGCGGGCAATGAGCAGTTCTTC. Protein sequence: CASSAGNEQFF.

J is TRBJ2-7 and V is TRBV4-2; D call uncertain. The V gene's germline CDR1 is LGHNA and CDR2 YNFKEQ. V lost 0 bases, J lost 1 base, and 10 bases lay in between. The CDR3 spans 15 residues. The CDR3 sequence: CASSQDLVYSYEQYF. CDR3 nucleotide sequence: TGTGCCAGCAGCCAAGATCTGGTGTATTCCTACGAGCAGTACTTC.

The rearrangement joins TRBV2 to TRBJ1-1; D ambiguous. CDR1 and CDR2 from the germline V gene are SNHLY and FYNNEI. V dropped 3 bases and J dropped 0 bases, with 11 bases sitting between them. The CDR3 has 15 residues. This CDR3 is CASSDPGSLNTEAFF. CDR3 nucleotide sequence: TGTGCCAGCAGTGACCCCGGGAGTCTGAACACTGAAGCTTTCTTT. The variable domain in full, completed from reference TRBV2 and TRBJ1-1, reads EPEVTQTPSHQVTQMGQEVILRCVPISNHLYFYWYRQILGQKVEFLVSFYNNEISEKSEIFDDQFSVERPDGSNFTLKIRSTKLEDSAMYFCASSDPGSLNTEAFFGQGTRLTVV.

This clone was found a few times. The rearrangement joins TRBV28 to TRBJ1-1; no clear D gene. Trimming took off 6 bases at V and 0 bases at J, with 8 bases between the two ends. Germline V gene sequence: CDR1 MDHEN, CDR2 SYDVKM. This CDR3 is 13 amino acids long. In DNA, the CDR3 is TGTGCCAGCAGCCTGAATTTGAACACTGAAGCTTTCTTT. It yields the protein CASSLNLNTEAFF.

Notes on this clone: This sample includes further DNA sequences coding for the same CDR3. The gene calls are TRBV4-1 and TRBJ2-1; no definite D call. Trimming removed 0 bases at V and 7 bases at J, with 1 base between. The CDR3 length is 11 residues. CDR1 and CDR2 from the germline V gene are MGHRA and YSYEKL. In DNA form, the CDR3 reads TGCGCCAGCAGCCAAGAAAATGAGCAGTTCTTC. Its protein is CASSQENEQFF.

CDR3 nucleotides: TGCGCCAGCAGCCTGGGCGGATCTAGCACAGATACGCAGTATTTT. Residues: CASSLGGSSTDTQYF. The J gene is TRBJ2-3, the V gene TRBV4-1; D gene unclear. V dropped 4 bases and J dropped 0 bases, with 11 bases sitting between them. Germline CDR1 reads MGHRA; CDR2 reads YSYEKL. The CDR3 totals 15 residues.

The chain links TRBV2 to TRBJ2-6, with 11 bases that match TRBD1. CDR1 is SNHLY and CDR2 is FYNNEI in the germline V gene. Germline trimming cut 6 bases from V and 3 bases from J; bases unmatched to any gene: 13. The CDR3 covers 19 residues. CDR3 sequence: CASRFETGTGGIGANVLTF. CDR3 sequence (DNA): TGTGCCAGCAGGTTTGAAACCGGGACAGGGGGTATTGGGGCCAACGTCCTGACTTTC.

The chain employs TRBV6-2 or TRBV6-3 and TRBJ2-2, with D uncertain. Germline values: CDR1 MNHEY, CDR2 SVGEGT. V was clipped by 1 base and J by 4 bases, with 10 bases between them. The CDR3 is made up of 15 amino acids. The CDR3 DNA is TGTGCCAGCAGTTACTTCTGGCCCAGCACCGGGGAGCTGTTTTTT. Its translation is CASSYFWPSTGELFF.

This chain joins TRBV30 and TRBJ2-5, with D perhaps matching TRBD2 (6 bases). This CDR3 has 14 residues. The V end was cut by 0 bases, the J end by 2 bases, with 10 bases between. Germline values: CDR1 GTSNPN, CDR2 SVGIG (reference sequence). The CDR3 loop reads CAWSVLGGQETQYF. The DNA for the CDR3 is TGTGCCTGGAGTGTACTTGGGGGGCAAGAGACCCAGTACTTC. The full variable domain, in which reference TRBV30 and TRBJ2-5 provide the parts outside the CDR3, is SQTIHQWPATLVQPVGSPLSLECTVEGTSNPNLYWYRQAAGRGLQLLFYSVGIGQISSEVPQNLSASRPQDRQFILSSKKLLLSDSGFYLCAWSVLGGQETQYFGPGTRLLVL.

This chain links TRBV5-4 with TRBJ2-5; 8 bases map to TRBD2. This CDR3 contains 14 residues. Germline V lookup: CDR1 SGHNT, CDR2 YYREEE (reference sequence). The trim removed 6 bases at V and 0 bases at J, leaving 4 bases unmatched. The CDR3 sequence is CASKAGEHQETQYF. The CDR3 coding sequence is TGTGCCAGCAAAGCGGGGGAGCACCAAGAGACCCAGTACTTC.

The chain is built from TRBV5-1 and TRBJ2-3; D remains ambiguous. Germline loops: CDR1 SGHRS, CDR2 YFSETQ. Trimming cost V 4 bases and J 3 bases, with 12 bases left between them. This CDR3 comprises 14 residues. CDR3 sequence reads: CASSVGAATDTQYF. Here the CDR3 DNA reads TGCGCCAGCAGCGTGGGCGCAGCGACAGATACGCAGTATTTT.

This rearrangement joins TRBV5-5 to TRBJ1-1; no clear D gene. Germline CDR1 is SGHKS and CDR2 is YYEKEE (reference sequence). This CDR3 has 14 residues. Trimming pared 1 base from V and 3 bases from J, leaving 10 bases between. The CDR3 DNA is TGTGCCAGCAGCTTGAATTCCGGGTACACTGAAGCTTTCTTT. Protein product: CASSLNSGYTEAFF.

This clone was counted only a few times. The chain recombines TRBV12-5 with TRBJ1-2; tentative D call: TRBD1 (5 bases). V was shortened by 6 bases and J by 1 base, with 12 bases between the two germline ends. This CDR3 contains 14 residues. Germline values: CDR1 LGHNT, CDR2 FRNRAP. The CDR3 spells CASGAPDNNYGYTF. The CDR3 nucleotides are TGTGCTAGTGGCGCTCCGGACAATAACTATGGCTACACCTTC.

The chain uses TRBV19 and TRBJ2-2, with 9 bases matching TRBD2. The trim removed 2 bases at V and 6 bases at J, leaving 13 bases unmatched. Germline CDR1 LNHDA, CDR2 SQIVND (reference sequence). This CDR3 is 18 amino acids long. Here the CDR3 DNA reads TGTGCCAGTAGTATAATGGTCGTGGATAGCGGGAGCGCCGGGGAGCTGTTTTTT. Translated, it gives CASSIMVVDSGSAGELFF. The whole variable domain, remainder taken from reference TRBV19 and TRBJ2-2, is DGGITQSPKYLFRKEGQNVTLSCEQNLNHDAMYWYRQDPGQGLRLIYYSQIVNDFQKGDIAEGYSVSREKKESFPLTVTSAQKNPTAFYLCASSIMVVDSGSAGELFFGEGSRLTVL.

The chain joins TRBV9 to TRBJ2-1; tentative D call: TRBD2 (7 bases). The CDR3 has 16 amino acids. In germline, CDR1 is SGDLS, CDR2 YYNGEE. Trimming removed 3 bases at V and 4 bases at J, with 17 bases between. The CDR3 loop reads CASSALGGRGYNEQFF. The DNA for the CDR3 is TGTGCCAGCAGCGCCCTAGGGGGGAGGGGGTACAATGAGCAGTTCTTC.

V gene TRBV28 combines with J gene TRBJ2-1; 9 bases are shared with TRBD2. This CDR3 has 16 residues. V gave up 6 bases and J gave up 9 bases; unmatched junction bases: 15. The V gene's germline CDR1 is MDHEN and CDR2 SYDVKM. The CDR3 region is CASRGGGASIPGEQFF. The CDR3 coding sequence is TGTGCCAGCAGGGGCGGGGGGGCCTCAATTCCCGGTGAGCAGTTCTTC.